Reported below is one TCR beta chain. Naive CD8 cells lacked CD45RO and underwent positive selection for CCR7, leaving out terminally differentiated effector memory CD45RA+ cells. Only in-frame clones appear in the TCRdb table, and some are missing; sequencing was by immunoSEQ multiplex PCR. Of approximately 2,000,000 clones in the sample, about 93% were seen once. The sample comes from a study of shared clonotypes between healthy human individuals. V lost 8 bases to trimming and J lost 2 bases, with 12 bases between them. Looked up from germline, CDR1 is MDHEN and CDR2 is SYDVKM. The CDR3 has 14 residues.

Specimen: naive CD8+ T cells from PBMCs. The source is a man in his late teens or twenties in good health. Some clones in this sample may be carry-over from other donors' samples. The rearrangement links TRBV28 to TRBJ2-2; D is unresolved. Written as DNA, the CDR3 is TGTGCCAGCTTACCGGAATCTAACACCGGGGAGCTGTTTTTT. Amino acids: CASLPESNTGELFF.